The subject of this entry is one TCR beta chain. The PCR contained 60 Vbeta and 13 Jbeta primers. The repertoire was sequenced with immunoSEQ multiplex PCR; TCRdb's copy has only in-frame clones and lacks some. Of about 120,000 clones in the sample, around 81% were seen once. With V trimmed by 5 bases and J by 6 bases, 13 bases remained unmatched. This CDR3 spans 17 amino acids. CDR1 SSHAT and CDR2 FNYEAQ come from the germline V gene (reference sequence). The data stem from a study of cytomegalovirus exposure and HLA in healthy donors. The chain is built from TRBV7-7 and TRBJ2-2; the match to TRBD2 covers 9 bases. Material for sequencing was PBMCs. The receptor was derived from a woman younger than 45 in good health and CMV-seronegative. The CDR3 DNA sequence: TGTGCCAGCAGCCTCGGCGCGGGAGGGCCGATTCCCGGGGAGCTGTTTTTT. Protein product: CASSLGAGGPIPGELFF.